This T cell receptor beta chain emerged from a study of beta chain features in type 1 diabetes. Study overall: Age and gender were similar between patients and healthy donors, as were cell yields. Examination spanned around 110,000,000 sorted cells from all samples.

Whole-study results and caveats: Moderate yet significant TCRB CDR3 shortening was seen in Type 1 diabetes patients in all four CD4+ subsets.

This clone was counted between two and nine times. Its cognate antigen is unknown. The CDR3 extends over 14 amino acids. Germline V gene lookup returns CDR1 SQVTM and CDR2 ANQGSEA. V lost 7 bases, J lost 3 bases, and 10 bases stayed unmatched. Expressed TCRB transcripts were sequenced because the entire RNA isolate underwent reverse transcription. The data were produced by immunoSEQ multiplex PCR, yet TCRdb's version contains in-frame clones alone and is incomplete. This sample yields 120,000 to 150,000 clones, of which approximately 13% are seen a single time; about 1.3% belongs to the top ten. The sequenced sample was central memory CD4+ T cells from blood. The V and J genes are TRBV29-1 and TRBJ2-7; TRBD1 agrees at 9 bases. This receptor was taken from a man between 18 and 35 years old with type 1 diabetes. The CDR3 spells CSAKSPGQGYEQYF. In DNA, the CDR3 is TGCAGCGCGAAAAGTCCGGGACAGGGCTACGAGCAGTACTTC.